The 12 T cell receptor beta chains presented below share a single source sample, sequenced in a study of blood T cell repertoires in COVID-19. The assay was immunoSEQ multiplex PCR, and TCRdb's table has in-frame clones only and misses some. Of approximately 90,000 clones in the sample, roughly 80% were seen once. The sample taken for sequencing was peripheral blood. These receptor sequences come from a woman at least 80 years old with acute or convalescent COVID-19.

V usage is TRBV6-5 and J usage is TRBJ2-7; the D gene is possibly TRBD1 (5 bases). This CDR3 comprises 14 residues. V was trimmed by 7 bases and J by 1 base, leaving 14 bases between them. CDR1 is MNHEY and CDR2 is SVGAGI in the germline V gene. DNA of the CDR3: TGTGCCAGCAACACAGGTTTCCCATCCTACGAGCAGTACTTC. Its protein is CASNTGFPSYEQYF.

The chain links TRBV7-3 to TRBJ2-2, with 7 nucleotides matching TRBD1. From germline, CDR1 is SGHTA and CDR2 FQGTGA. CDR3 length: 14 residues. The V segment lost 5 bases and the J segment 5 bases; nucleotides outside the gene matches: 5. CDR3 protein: CASSPGTVTGELFF. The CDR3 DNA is TGTGCCAGCAGCCCGGGGACAGTTACCGGGGAGCTGTTTTTT. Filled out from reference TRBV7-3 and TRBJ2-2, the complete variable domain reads GAGVSQTPSNKVTEKGKYVELRCDPISGHTALYWYRQSLGQGPEFLIYFQGTGAADDSGLPNDRFFAVRPEGSVSTLKIQRTERGDSAVYLCASSPGTVTGELFFGEGSRLTVL.

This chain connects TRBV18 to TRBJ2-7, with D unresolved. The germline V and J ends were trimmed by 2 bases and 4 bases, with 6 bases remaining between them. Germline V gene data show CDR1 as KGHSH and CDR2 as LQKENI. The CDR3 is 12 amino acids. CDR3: CASSPVRYEQYF. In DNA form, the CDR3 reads TGTGCCAGCTCACCAGTGAGGTACGAGCAGTACTTC.

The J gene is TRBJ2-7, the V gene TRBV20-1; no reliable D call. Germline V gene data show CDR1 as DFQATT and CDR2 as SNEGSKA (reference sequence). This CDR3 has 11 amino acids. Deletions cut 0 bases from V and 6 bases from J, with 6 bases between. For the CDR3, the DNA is TGCAGTGCTAGAGATAATCTCGAGCAGTACTTC. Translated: CSARDNLEQYF.

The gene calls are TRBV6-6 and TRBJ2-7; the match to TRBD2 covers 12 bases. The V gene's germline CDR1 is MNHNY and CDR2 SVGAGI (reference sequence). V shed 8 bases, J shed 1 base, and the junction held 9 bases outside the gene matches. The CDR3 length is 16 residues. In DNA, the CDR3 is TGTGCCAGCTCTACTTTCGGACTAGCGGGATCCTACGAGCAGTACTTC. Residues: CASSTFGLAGSYEQYF.

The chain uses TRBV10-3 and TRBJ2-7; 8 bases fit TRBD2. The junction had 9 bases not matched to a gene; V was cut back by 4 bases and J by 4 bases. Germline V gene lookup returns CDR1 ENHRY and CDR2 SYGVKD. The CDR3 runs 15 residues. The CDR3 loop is CAISGASGLLYEQYF. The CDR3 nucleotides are TGTGCCATCAGTGGGGCTAGCGGGTTACTGTACGAGCAGTACTTC.

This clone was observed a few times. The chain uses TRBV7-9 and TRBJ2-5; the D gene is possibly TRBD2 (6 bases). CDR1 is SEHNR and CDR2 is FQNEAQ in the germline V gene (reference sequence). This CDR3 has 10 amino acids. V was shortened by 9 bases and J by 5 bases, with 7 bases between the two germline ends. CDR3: CASGGETQYF. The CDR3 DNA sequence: TGTGCCAGTGGGGGGGAGACCCAGTACTTC.

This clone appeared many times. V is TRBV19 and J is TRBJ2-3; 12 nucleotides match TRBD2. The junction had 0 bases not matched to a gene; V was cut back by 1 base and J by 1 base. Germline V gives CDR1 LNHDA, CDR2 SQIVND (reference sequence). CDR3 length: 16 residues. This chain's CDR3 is CASSIGLAGGTDTQYF. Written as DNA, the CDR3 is TGTGCCAGTAGTATAGGACTAGCGGGAGGCACAGATACGCAGTATTTT.

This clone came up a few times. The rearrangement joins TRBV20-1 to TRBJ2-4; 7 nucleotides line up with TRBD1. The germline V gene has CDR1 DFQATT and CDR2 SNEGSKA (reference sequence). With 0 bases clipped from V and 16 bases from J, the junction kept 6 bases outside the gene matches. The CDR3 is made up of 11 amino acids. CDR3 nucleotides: TGCAGTGCTAGAGATGACAGGGAACCCTACTTC. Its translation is CSARDDREPYF.

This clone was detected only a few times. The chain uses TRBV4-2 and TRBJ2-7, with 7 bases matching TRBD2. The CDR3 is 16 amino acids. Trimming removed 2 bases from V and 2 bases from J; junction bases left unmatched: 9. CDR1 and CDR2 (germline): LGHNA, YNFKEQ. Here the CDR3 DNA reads TGTGCCAGCAGCCAACCATTAGCGGGCATAACCTACGAGCAGTACTTC. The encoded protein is CASSQPLAGITYEQYF.

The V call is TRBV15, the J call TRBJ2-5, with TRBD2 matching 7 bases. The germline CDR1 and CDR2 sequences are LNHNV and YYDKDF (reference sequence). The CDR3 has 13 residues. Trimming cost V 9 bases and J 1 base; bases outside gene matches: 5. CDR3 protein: CATQRGFQETQYF. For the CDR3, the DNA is TGTGCCACTCAGCGGGGATTCCAAGAGACCCAGTACTTC.

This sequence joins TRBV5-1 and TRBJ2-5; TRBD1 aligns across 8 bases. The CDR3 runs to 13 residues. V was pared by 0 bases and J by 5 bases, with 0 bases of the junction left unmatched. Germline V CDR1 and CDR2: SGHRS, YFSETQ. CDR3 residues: CASSLGDRETQYF. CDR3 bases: TGCGCCAGCAGCTTGGGGGACAGGGAGACCCAGTACTTC.